The source of this TCR beta chain is a study of B cell selection in AIRE deficiency. Points from the study as a whole: Shared Treg sequences had shorter CDR3s, biased toward rearrangements with few non-templated insertions.

Between the trimmed V and J ends, which lost 1 base and 0 bases, there was a span of 20 bases. Germline CDR1 reads SEHNR; CDR2 reads FQNEAQ (reference sequence). The CDR3 covers 19 residues. Authors' data handling: Approximately 5.3x10^4 patient and some 97,000 healthy donor TCRbeta sequences came from Tregs. Only in-frame clones appear in the TCRdb table, and some are missing; sequencing was by immunoSEQ multiplex PCR. V and J calls and clone size follow that table, whereas D and trimming were derived from the DNA. Of under 20,000 clones in the sample, about 92% were seen once. Note on this clone: What it binds is not known.

The regulatory T cell sort gate was CD4+CD25hiCD127low/negative. Controls came from healthy donors unrelated to patients. V usage is TRBV7-9 and J usage is TRBJ2-3; D not resolved. Sequences were obtained from CD4+CD25+ Tregs sorted from PBMCs. This receptor was taken from a human donor in good health. The CDR3, as DNA: TGTGCCAGCAGCTTAGGTCTAATAACTTTATCCCCTAGCACAGATACGCAGTATTTT. Translation: CASSLGLITLSPSTDTQYF.